Listed here are 25 T cell receptor beta chains from one sample, sequenced in a study of shared clonotypes between healthy human individuals. Sequencing was performed with immunoSEQ multiplex PCR; in TCRdb, only in-frame clones are kept and a portion is missing. The data show 780,000 or so clones, roughly 72% seen once. The sample was memory CD4+ T cells sorted from blood. Regarding subset: CD45RA-negative fraction. The receptors derive from a woman in her 30s in good health.

This clone came up a few times. V gene TRBV9 combines with J gene TRBJ2-2; TRBD1 might be the D (5 bases). The CDR3 contains 13 residues. Between the trimmed V and J ends, which lost 6 bases and 2 bases, there was a span of 8 bases. Germline V CDR1 and CDR2: SGDLS, YYNGEE. CDR3 amino acids: CASNRRNTGELFF. Here the CDR3 DNA reads TGTGCCAGCAACAGGCGAAACACCGGGGAGCTGTTTTTT.

The rearrangement links TRBV15 to TRBJ2-6; 7 nucleotides align to TRBD2. V lost 9 bases to trimming and J lost 0 bases; unmatched junction nucleotides: 8. The CDR3 totals 16 residues. Germline V lookup: CDR1 LNHNV, CDR2 YYDKDF (reference sequence). CDR3 nucleotides: TGTGCCACGGTCAGGGAGGGTCCCTCTGGGGCCAACGTCCTGACTTTC. Encoded protein: CATVREGPSGANVLTF.

This clone has only a few counts. The chain combines TRBV19 with TRBJ1-5; D remains unclear. The CDR3 has 13 amino acids. Trimming pared 5 bases from V and 7 bases from J, leaving 12 bases between. CDR1 LNHDA and CDR2 SQIVND come from the germline V gene (reference sequence). The DNA for the CDR3 is TGTGCCAGTAGTTCCCTGGGAGGGCAGCCCCAGCATTTT. Protein sequence: CASSSLGGQPQHF. The whole variable domain, filled in from reference TRBV19 and TRBJ1-5, reads DGGITQSPKYLFRKEGQNVTLSCEQNLNHDAMYWYRQDPGQGLRLIYYSQIVNDFQKGDIAEGYSVSREKKESFPLTVTSAQKNPTAFYLCASSSLGGQPQHFGDGTRLSIL.

The rearrangement uses TRBV5-1 and TRBJ2-7; the match to TRBD1 covers 8 bases. Per the germline V gene, CDR1 is SGHRS and CDR2 is YFSETQ. The CDR3 extends over 13 amino acids. Germline trimming cut 2 bases from V and 4 bases from J; bases unmatched to any gene: 2. This CDR3 is CASSFNRGYEQYF. The CDR3 region has the DNA TGCGCCAGCAGCTTTAACAGGGGGTACGAGCAGTACTTC.

The chain combines TRBV28 with TRBJ2-5, with 7 bases that match TRBD1. CDR3 length equals 16 residues. Germline values: CDR1 MDHEN, CDR2 SYDVKM. V shed 1 base, J shed 5 bases, and the junction held 10 bases outside the gene matches. In nucleotides, the CDR3 is TGTGCCAGCAGTTTATCCGCAGGGGGATCCAGGGAGACCCAGTACTTC. Translation: CASSLSAGGSRETQYF.

CDR3 region: CASGRDSSTDTQYF. The CDR3 DNA is TGTGCCAGCGGTCGGGACAGTAGCACAGATACGCAGTATTTT. This sequence joins TRBV7-2 and TRBJ2-3; the match to TRBD1 covers 7 bases. The CDR3 is 14 amino acids. V shed 8 bases, J shed 0 bases, and the junction held 5 bases outside the gene matches. The germline gives CDR1 SGHTA, CDR2 FQGNSA.

V gene TRBV20-1 combines with J gene TRBJ2-7, with D hard to call. V was shortened by 6 bases and J by 3 bases, with 9 bases between the two germline ends. The CDR3 consists of 11 residues. Germline assignment: CDR1 DFQATT and CDR2 SNEGSKA (reference sequence). The CDR3 loop is CSAQTGYEQYF. The CDR3 DNA sequence: TGCAGTGCCCAGACTGGCTACGAGCAGTACTTC.

A word on this clone: This specimen includes other DNA sequences encoding the same CDR3. The chain uses TRBV5-1 and TRBJ1-4, with D maybe TRBD1 (5 bases). Trimming cost V 4 bases and J 4 bases, with 8 bases left between them. Per the germline V gene, CDR1 is SGHRS and CDR2 is YFSETQ. The CDR3 has 13 residues. CDR3 in DNA: TGCGCCAGCAGCCGGGGCCTTAATGAAAAACTGTTTTTT. Its protein is CASSRGLNEKLFF.

This chain links TRBV29-1 with TRBJ1-1; D is perhaps TRBD1 (5 bases). Germline assignment: CDR1 SQVTM and CDR2 ANQGSEA. This CDR3 region has 15 residues. Trimming removed 6 bases at V and 6 bases at J, with 23 bases between. DNA of the CDR3: TGCAGCGTACCCCAGGCGGGGGTTGGGCCGTCTGAAGCTTTCTTT. Residues: CSVPQAGVGPSEAFF.

In nucleotides, the CDR3 is TGTGCCAGCAGTGAAAGGGGGGACAGGTATTCCTACGAGCAGTACTTC. This encodes CASSERGDRYSYEQYF. This chain joins TRBV6-1 and TRBJ2-7; 8 nucleotides match TRBD1. This CDR3 is built from 16 residues. The germline CDR1 and CDR2 sequences are MNHNS and SASEGT. The ends lost 2 bases at V and 1 base at J; junction bases unmatched: 7.

Of note for this clone: Other DNA sequences from this sample encode an identical CDR3 as well. The chain recombines TRBV5-4 with TRBJ2-7; 14 nucleotides line up with TRBD2. Germline CDR1 and CDR2: SGHNT and YYREEE (reference sequence). This CDR3 spans 14 amino acids. Losses at the gene ends were 0 bases for V and 7 bases for J; bases not matched to a gene: 0. The CDR3 DNA sequence: TGTGCCAGCAGCTTGGGACTAGCGGGAGGGGAGCAGTACTTC. It translates to CASSLGLAGGEQYF. The full variable domain, rest sourced from reference TRBV5-4 and TRBJ2-7, is ETGVTQSPTHLIKTRGQQVTLRCSSQSGHNTVSWYQQALGQGPQFIFQYYREEENGRGNFPPRFSGLQFPNYSSELNVNALELDDSALYLCASSLGLAGGEQYFGPGTRLTVT.

The gene calls are TRBV27 and TRBJ2-1; 7 bases fit TRBD1. The CDR3 has 15 amino acids. Trimming removed 5 bases from V and 9 bases from J; junction bases left unmatched: 13. The germline V gene has CDR1 MNHEY and CDR2 SMNVEV (reference sequence). CDR3 region: CASSPRQGTIAEQFF. The CDR3 DNA reads TGTGCCAGCAGTCCCCGACAGGGAACCATTGCTGAGCAGTTCTTC.

The chain carries TRBV7-2 and TRBJ2-5; D remains ambiguous. V lost 4 bases and J lost 3, with 9 bases in between. The CDR3 length is 13 residues. CDR1 is SGHTA and CDR2 is FQGNSA in the germline V gene. The CDR3 sequence is CASSSYLEETQYF. The CDR3 DNA reads as TGTGCCAGCAGCTCATACTTAGAAGAGACCCAGTACTTC.

On this clone itself: Given the absence of the conserved phenylalanine or tryptophan at the CDR3 end, a read error is likely. It is unclear where the CDR3 begins or ends on the DNA, so no DNA is shown, and the CDR3 is as TCRdb lists it. This rearrangement joins TRBV16 to TRBJ1-2. The germline V gene encodes CDR1 KGHSY and CDR2 FQNENV. The CDR3 sequence runs 12 residues, both termini included. CDR3 protein: CASSQFGGPTGL.

V is TRBV28 and J is TRBJ1-3, with 7 nucleotides matching TRBD1. Germline values: CDR1 MDHEN, CDR2 SYDVKM. CDR3 length: 16 residues. J was trimmed by 0 bases and V by 6 bases; bases with no gene match: 8. For the CDR3, the DNA is TGTGCCAGCAGCCCTATCGACAGGGCCTCTGGAAACACCATATATTTT. This translates into CASSPIDRASGNTIYF. Based on the CDR3 plus reference TRBV28 and TRBJ1-3, the full variable domain is DVKVTQSSRYLVKRTGEKVFLECVQDMDHENMFWYRQDPGLGLRLIYFSYDVKMKEKGDIPEGYSVSREKKERFSLILESASTNQTSMYLCASSPIDRASGNTIYFGEGSWLTVV.

The rearrangement uses TRBV5-1 and TRBJ2-3, with 13 bases identical to TRBD2. This CDR3 has 16 amino acids. Germline V gene lookup returns CDR1 SGHRS and CDR2 YFSETQ. The ends lost 4 bases at V and 2 bases at J; junction bases unmatched: 4. The CDR3: CASSRTSGSNTDTQYF. The CDR3, as DNA: TGCGCCAGCAGCAGGACTAGCGGGAGTAACACAGATACGCAGTATTTT.

V is TRBV2 and J is TRBJ2-4; D is possibly TRBD1 (6 bases). The V end lost 4 bases, the J end lost 5 bases, and 15 bases lay between the germline ends. Per the germline V gene, CDR1 is SNHLY and CDR2 is FYNNEI. The CDR3 length is 15 residues. CDR3 protein: CASSVRGPYENIQYF. CDR3 sequence (DNA): TGTGCCAGCAGTGTCAGGGGTCCGTATGAAAACATTCAGTACTTC.

The CDR3 nucleotides are TGCGCCAGCAGCTTGGCAGCCTCCCTGGGCGAGCAGTACTTC. Translating gives CASSLAASLGEQYF. The chain employs TRBV5-1 and TRBJ2-7; D not certain. With 0 bases removed from V and 6 bases from J, the gap between germline ends came to 13 bases. The V gene's germline CDR1 is SGHRS and CDR2 YFSETQ. The CDR3 is 14 residues long. Filled out from reference TRBV5-1 and TRBJ2-7, the complete variable domain reads KAGVTQTPRYLIKTRGQQVTLSCSPISGHRSVSWYQQTPGQGLQFLFEYFSETQRNKGNFPGRFSGRQFSNSRSEMNVSTLELGDSALYLCASSLAASLGEQYFGPGTRLTVT.

As concerns this clone: At one of its ends the junction is not consistent with the germline gene, which may arise from a read error. CDR3 nucleotides: TGTGCCAGCAGTTTTACGAGGGGTTCAAGACGGGACTTC. Residues: CASSFTRGSRRDF. The rearrangement uses TRBV27 and TRBJ2-7; D may be TRBD1 or TRBD2 (5 bases each). CDR1 is MNHEY and CDR2 is SMNVEV in the germline V gene (reference sequence). The CDR3 is made up of 13 amino acids.

This clone was observed a handful of times. V usage is TRBV10-1 and J usage is TRBJ1-4; D is unclear. With 8 bases removed from V and 3 bases from J, the gap between germline ends came to 10 bases. From germline, CDR1 is WNHNN and CDR2 SYGVQD (reference sequence). The CDR3 is made up of 13 amino acids. As DNA, the CDR3 is TGCGCCAGCTCCCGGGCGGCTAATGAAAAACTGTTTTTT. Protein product: CASSRAANEKLFF.

This clone was observed many times. The chain joins TRBV5-1 to TRBJ2-5, with D possibly TRBD1 on 5 matching bases. Germline values: CDR1 SGHRS, CDR2 YFSETQ. This CDR3 is 13 amino acids long. Trimming removed 0 bases at V and 6 bases at J, with 9 bases between. The DNA of the CDR3 is TGCGCCAGCAGCTTGGTTGGGGCTCAGACCCAGTACTTC. Its protein product is CASSLVGAQTQYF.

This clone has just one count. The chain recombines TRBV7-9 with TRBJ2-4; tentatively, D is TRBD2 (5 bases). V gave up 5 bases and J gave up 8 bases, with 13 bases separating them. Germline CDR1 and CDR2: SEHNR and FQNEAQ (reference sequence). The CDR3 has 13 amino acids. The CDR3 reads CASSLPPRDIQYF. Written as DNA, the CDR3 is TGTGCCAGCAGCCTTCCCCCGAGGGACATTCAGTACTTC.

The chain links TRBV30 to TRBJ1-2, with 11 nucleotides matching TRBD1. The CDR3 totals 14 residues. CDR1 and CDR2 from the germline V gene are GTSNPN and SVGIG (reference sequence). After removal of 3 bases from V and 3 bases from J, the junction contained 3 bases not matched to a gene. CDR3 sequence (DNA): TGTGCCTGGAGGGACAGGGGGCAGGACTATGGCTACACCTTC. Translating gives CAWRDRGQDYGYTF.

The V gene is TRBV11-2, the J gene TRBJ2-3; D tentatively fits TRBD1 or TRBD2 (5 bases each). Per the germline V gene, CDR1 is SGHAT and CDR2 is FQNNGV. The V gene lost 5 bases and the J gene lost 6 bases, with 12 bases spanning the gap. This CDR3 is built from 13 residues. DNA of the CDR3: TGTGCCAGCAGCGTGGGGACGTCCGATACGCAGTATTTT. As protein: CASSVGTSDTQYF. Full variable domain (missing parts from reference TRBV11-2 and TRBJ2-3): EAGVAQSPRYKIIEKRQSVAFWCNPISGHATLYWYQQILGQGPKLLIQFQNNGVVDDSQLPKDRFSAERLKGVDSTLKIQPAKLEDSAVYLCASSVGTSDTQYFGPGTRLTVL.

CDR3 DNA sequence: TGTGCCAGCAGAGGGGGGGACCGAGGCTACGAGCAGTACTTC. It yields the protein CASRGGDRGYEQYF. The rearrangement joins TRBV28 to TRBJ2-7, with D possibly being TRBD2 (7 bases). The CDR3 runs 14 residues. Trimming removed 6 bases from V and 3 bases from J, with 15 bases in between. Per germline, CDR1 MDHEN and CDR2 SYDVKM.